These 14 T cell receptor beta chains originate from one sample sequenced in a study of T cells of healthy individuals. Each CDR3 protein is one row after TCRdb ran MiXCR on the 5' RACE reads. The table has fewer than 90,000 distinct CDR3 sequences, more than 5% seen once. The receptors come from a female donor in good health.

This clonotype was found a few times. V usage is TRBV9 and J usage is TRBJ2-1; 11 positions match TRBD2. With 3 bases clipped from V and 9 bases from J, the junction kept 11 bases outside the gene matches. This CDR3 comprises 16 residues. Germline CDR1 and CDR2: SGDLS and YYNGEE. CDR3 in DNA: TGTGCCAGCAGCGCGAGAGGGGGACTAGCGGCTGGTGAGCAGTTCTTC. Protein sequence: CASSARGGLAAGEQFF.

The genes are TRBV7-9 and TRBJ1-1; D is undetermined. Trimming took off 1 base at V and 5 bases at J, with 14 bases between the two ends. Germline V gene lookup returns CDR1 SEHNR and CDR2 FQNEAQ (reference sequence). The length of the CDR3 is 15 residues. This CDR3 is CASSLGRLWGTEAFF. Here the CDR3 DNA reads TGTGCCAGCAGCTTAGGCCGACTATGGGGAACTGAAGCTTTCTTT.

This clonotype was seen at least ten times. The chain combines TRBV30 with TRBJ2-1; TRBD2 aligns across 7 bases. This CDR3 comprises 15 residues. V shed 3 bases and J 5 bases; nucleotides not matched to a gene: 10. CDR1 GTSNPN and CDR2 SVGIG come from the germline V gene (reference sequence). The CDR3 loop reads CAWSQSGIDHNEQFF. The CDR3 DNA reads as TGTGCCTGGAGCCAGAGCGGGATCGACCACAATGAGCAGTTCTTC. Full variable domain (missing parts from reference TRBV30 and TRBJ2-1): SQTIHQWPATLVQPVGSPLSLECTVEGTSNPNLYWYRQAAGRGLQLLFYSVGIGQISSEVPQNLSASRPQDRQFILSSKKLLLSDSGFYLCAWSQSGIDHNEQFFGPGTRLTVL.

This clonotype is judged medium-sized. The chain is built from TRBV7-2 and TRBJ2-5; the D call may be TRBD1 or TRBD2 (6 bases each). V was clipped by 5 bases and J by 6 bases, with 28 bases between them. The CDR3 loop spans 18 amino acids. Germline-derived CDR1 and CDR2 are SGHTA and FQGNSA. CDR3 region: CASSARGATWEESQTQYF. Here the CDR3 DNA reads TGTGCCAGCAGCGCTAGGGGGGCCACTTGGGAGGAGAGTCAGACCCAGTACTTC.

The chain employs TRBV6-1 and TRBJ1-1, with TRBD1 matching over 7 bases. Germline trimming cut 0 bases from V and 10 bases from J; bases unmatched to any gene: 11. This CDR3 contains 15 residues. The germline gives CDR1 MNHNS, CDR2 SASEGT. The CDR3 coding sequence is TGTGCCAGCAGTGAAGCGGGGCAGGGGGGTACGAGAGCTTTCTTT. Its translation: CASSEAGQGGTRAFF.

In this sample, this clonotype turned up a few times. The V call is TRBV6-2 or TRBV6-3, the J call TRBJ2-3; D is unclear. The CDR3 length is 14 residues. Trimming removed 2 bases from V and 5 bases from J, with 11 bases in between. Germline-derived CDR1 and CDR2 are MNHEY and SVGEGT. CDR3 amino acids: CASSYRASEDTQYF. The CDR3 DNA sequence: TGTGCCAGCAGTTACCGGGCCTCGGAAGATACGCAGTATTTT.

This clonotype was detected many times. The junction shows a germline mismatch at one end, possibly a read error. The DNA of the CDR3 is TGTGCCAGCAGTCCCCCTGGTATACGGACTAGCGGGAGGAGACACTTC. Its protein is CASSPPGIRTSGRRHF. The chain uses TRBV7-8 and TRBJ2-7; the match to TRBD2 covers 14 bases. The CDR3 runs to 16 residues. Germline V CDR1 and CDR2: SGHVS, FQNEAQ.

The V gene is TRBV5-6, the J gene TRBJ1-5, with D perhaps TRBD1 (6 bases). Germline CDR1 is SGHDT and CDR2 is YYEEEE. The CDR3 is 16 residues long. The V end lost 2 bases, the J end lost 5 bases, and 17 bases lay between the germline ends. Written as DNA, the CDR3 is TGTGCCAGCAGCTTCTTGTCCGGGGGCGACGATCAGCCCCAGCATTTT. This translates into CASSFLSGGDDQPQHF. The full variable domain, completed using reference TRBV5-6 and TRBJ1-5, is DAGVTQSPTHLIKTRGQQVTLRCSPKSGHDTVSWYQQALGQGPQFIFQYYEEEERQRGNFPDRFSGHQFPNYSSELNVNALLLGDSALYLCASSFLSGGDDQPQHFGDGTRLSIL.

This chain links TRBV14 with TRBJ2-5; D remains unclear. The CDR3 totals 13 residues. V was clipped by 4 bases and J by 4 bases, with 10 bases between them. Per the germline V gene, CDR1 is SGHDN and CDR2 is FVKESK. The CDR3 loop reads CASSLRILETQYF. In nucleotides, the CDR3 is TGTGCCAGCAGCCTACGGATCTTAGAGACCCAGTACTTC.

This clonotype was seen many times. The chain has TRBV28 and TRBJ1-1; D uncertain. Trimming took off 3 bases at V and 0 bases at J, with 26 bases between the two ends. Germline V lookup: CDR1 MDHEN, CDR2 SYDVKM. This CDR3 has 20 residues. CDR3 region: CASSFNAERPEMPLNTEAFF. For the CDR3, the DNA is TGTGCCAGCAGTTTCAATGCAGAGAGACCCGAGATGCCCTTGAACACTGAAGCTTTCTTT.

In this sample, this clonotype turned up a few times. The CDR3 reads CASSRPSTDTQYF. The CDR3 bases are TGTGCCAGCAGCCGTCCTAGCACAGATACGCAGTATTTT. This rearrangement joins TRBV6-5 to TRBJ2-3, with unresolved D. Germline lookup yields CDR1 MNHEY and CDR2 SVGAGI. The V and J ends lost 6 bases and 0 bases respectively, with 7 bases between them. The CDR3 consists of 13 residues.

The sample holds many counts of this clonotype. The chain joins TRBV11-2 to TRBJ2-3; a possible D gene is TRBD2 (5 bases). This CDR3 spans 14 amino acids. Germline-derived CDR1 and CDR2 are SGHAT and FQNNGV. V was pared by 3 bases and J by 4 bases, with 11 bases between. This CDR3 is CASSLWRSPDTQYF. CDR3 DNA sequence: TGTGCCAGCAGCTTGTGGAGGAGCCCAGATACGCAGTATTTT.

This clonotype was detected many times. The rearrangement joins TRBV6-2 or TRBV6-3 to TRBJ1-2; no definite D call. The CDR3 consists of 13 residues. Germline V gene lookup returns CDR1 MNHEY and CDR2 SVGEGT. V shed 4 bases and J shed 2 bases, with 8 bases lying between them. The CDR3 region has the DNA TGTGCCAGCAGTTTAGTGGGGAACTATGGCTACACCTTC. As protein: CASSLVGNYGYTF.

This clonotype was counted at least ten times. The chain joins TRBV6-5 to TRBJ2-2; 9 bases match TRBD1. Per germline, CDR1 MNHEY and CDR2 SVGAGI. The CDR3 runs 16 residues. J lost 4 bases, V lost 6 bases, and 9 bases had no gene match. CDR3 bases: TGTGCCAGCAGCCCCATGACAGGGGGGAGCACCGGGGAGCTGTTTTTT. It yields the protein CASSPMTGGSTGELFF.